This T cell receptor beta chain was found in a study of HIV-infected patients and healthy controls. In this sample, this clonotype is medium-sized. cDNA was made from approximately 500 ng RNA using alpha and beta constant primers. Each of the alpha and beta chains got its own library through chain-specific third strand synthesis with indices. Via MiXCR, TCRdb re-called the 5' RACE reads, giving one row per CDR3 protein. Counted here are about 9,300 distinct CDR3 sequences, about 6% occurring once; the ten biggest clones make up 6.5% to 8.5%. The CDR3 length is 16 residues. Germline trimming cut 7 bases from V and 1 base from J; bases unmatched to any gene: 12. Germline V gives CDR1 LNHDA, CDR2 SQIVND (reference sequence). The repertoire came from unfractionated whole blood and reflected all unsorted peripheral T cells.

This TCR derives from an adult in good health. The chain is built from TRBV19 and TRBJ1-1; 7 nucleotides match TRBD1. The sequenced sample consisted of blood. The CDR3 loop is CASTSRPGTANTEAFF. The CDR3 DNA is TGTGCCAGTACAAGTCGTCCCGGGACAGCGAACACTGAAGCTTTCTTT.